The subject of this entry is one T cell receptor beta chain. This clone's antigen is unknown. Base qualities are not at hand, and no much larger clone is one base apart. CDR1 SEHNR and CDR2 FQNEAQ are derived from the germline V gene (reference sequence). V is cut by 5 bases and J by 1 base, and the space between the germline ends is 15 bases. Its CDR3 holds 15 amino acids, cysteine through phenylalanine. Of the read, only the CDR3 DNA is kept; its 45 bases are in frame from base 1. This record belongs to a study of shared clonotypes between healthy human individuals (dated by TCRdb to about 2020). For the study in its entirety: The cohort comprised a couple of women and a few men aged 18 to 49 years. For each donor, CD4 naive and CD4 memory were each run on three plates, CD8 naive on two plates, and CD8 memory on one plate. To estimate repertoire size and how much clonotype sharing occurs between individuals, the study deeply sequenced the blood TCR repertoires of roughly 5 healthy adults. Libraries were prepared and TCR repertoires were sequenced by different laboratories using diverse techniques, in order to increase sequencing depth and limit assay-specific biases. Each donor's leukapheresis produced roughly between roughly 0.85 and 9.5 billion PBMCs. Broader findings and caveats from the paper: Incomplete sequencing was indicated by rarefaction of sorted-subset datasets, despite the large sequencing depth. Estimated clonotype richness was generally larger for naive than for memory subsets. Pairwise subsampling led to the expectation that sequencing depth would affect the degree of clonotype sharing among donors. Sampling was limited to blood, and TCR repertoires in tissue likely differ from TCR repertoires in blood. The small number of donors limited the genetic and exposure-history diversity represented. About 4.5% of naive CD4, 3.5% of naive CD8, about 2.4% of memory CD4, and more than 0.35% of memory CD8 clonotypes were shared across a few donors. Compared with non-shared clonotypes, clonotypes shared by all four sorted-subset donors had higher generation probabilities.

Using the deep immunoSEQ assay, multiplex PCR amplified TCR CDR3 regions from genomic DNA. Extracted genomic DNA from each cell subset was distributed evenly across all wells of several immunoSEQ 96-well plates, and each plate was treated as a replicate. Each replicate PCR for sorted subsets received around 0.2 ug genomic DNA, equal to tens of thousands of T cell genomes. Purified libraries were quantified with a Qubit 3.0 fluorometer, sized on a Bioanalyzer 2100, and re-quantified with the KAPA Library Quantification kit. Every immunoSEQ 96-well plate was sequenced on a dedicated single-read 150-cycle Illumina NextSeq 550 flow cell. Turning to the authors' computational methods: Because the immunoSEQ output held only junctional sequences and lacked quality scores, the filtering could not match the filtering applied to full-length reads. To assign V/J genes and CDR3, sequences were annotated against IMGT germline references using PyIR, a Python wrapper for IgBLAST v1.9. Reads with weak V/J assignments (E-value above 1e-6), missing CDR3, stop codons, out-of-frame junctions, or ambiguous translated residues were removed. V3J clonotypes were defined as sequences sharing an identical inferred V gene, J gene, and CDR3 amino acid sequence. Percentage overlap between repertoires was computed as shared unique clonotypes divided by the size of the smaller repertoire. Richness of each repertoire was evaluated using RTK rarefaction, the Chao1 estimator, and Recon v2.1 estimates of unobserved clonotypes. For all TCRbeta clonotypes obtained by the gDNA method from a few donors, generation probabilities were computed with OLGA. Here the immuneACCESS table is served through TCRdb, limited to in-frame sequences with V and J called. Missing clones are a known gap in these copies; in checked studies unresolved V genes cover under half, and the rest lacks a known reason. V and J calls and clone size come straight from that table; D and trimming were deduced from the DNA. The sample profile shows some 2.4 million clones; 80% to 95% of them were found once. Roughly 0.39% of the sample lies in the top ten.

The donors were healthy, HIV-negative adults who had no recently reported acute infections or vaccinations. All donors were Caucasian adults living in Nashville, Tennessee, USA. CD4+ T cells were enriched by magnetic negative selection; naive cells were then positively selected on CD45RA, and the negative fraction formed the memory subset. Blood was obtained by leukapheresis, after which PBMCs were separated by Ficoll-Histopaque density gradient centrifugation and cryopreserved in liquid nitrogen vapor phase. Analytical flow cytometry was used to check the purity and quantity of every magnetically sorted T cell population. Genomic DNA was isolated from every sorted fraction and measured by UV absorbance on a Nanodrop 2000c.

The rearrangement combines TRBV7-9 with TRBJ2-7, with the D gene call left open. This TCR came from a man aged 18 to 30 in good health. Some clones in this sample may be carry-over from other donors' samples. What was sequenced was naive CD4+ T cells from PBMCs. The sample's cell subset or site, from its label and the paper: CD45RA+ positively selected. The DNA is as follows: TGTGCCAGCAGCCCCGTAGGGCCTGTATCCTACGAGCAGTACTTC. Translated, it gives CASSPVGPVSYEQYF.